This T cell receptor (beta chain) is drawn from a study of technical replicates of blood from a handful of donors. The data were produced by immunoSEQ multiplex PCR, yet TCRdb's version contains in-frame clones alone and is incomplete. This sample carries about 60,000 clones, about 86% of them seen once, and the ten largest clones take 4% to 6%. The CDR3 has 15 amino acids. Trimming took off 5 bases at V and 5 bases at J, with 19 bases between the two ends. Germline V gene data show CDR1 as SGHVS and CDR2 as FQNEAQ. The clonotype originates from a human donor in good health. Some clones in this sample may be carry-over from other donors' samples. This chain connects TRBV7-8 to TRBJ2-7; perhaps TRBD2 as D (6 bases). Sequences were obtained from PBMCs. The CDR3 here is CASSPTGGSNHEQYF. The CDR3 DNA is TGTGCCAGCAGCCCCACAGGAGGGTCAAACCACGAGCAGTACTTC.